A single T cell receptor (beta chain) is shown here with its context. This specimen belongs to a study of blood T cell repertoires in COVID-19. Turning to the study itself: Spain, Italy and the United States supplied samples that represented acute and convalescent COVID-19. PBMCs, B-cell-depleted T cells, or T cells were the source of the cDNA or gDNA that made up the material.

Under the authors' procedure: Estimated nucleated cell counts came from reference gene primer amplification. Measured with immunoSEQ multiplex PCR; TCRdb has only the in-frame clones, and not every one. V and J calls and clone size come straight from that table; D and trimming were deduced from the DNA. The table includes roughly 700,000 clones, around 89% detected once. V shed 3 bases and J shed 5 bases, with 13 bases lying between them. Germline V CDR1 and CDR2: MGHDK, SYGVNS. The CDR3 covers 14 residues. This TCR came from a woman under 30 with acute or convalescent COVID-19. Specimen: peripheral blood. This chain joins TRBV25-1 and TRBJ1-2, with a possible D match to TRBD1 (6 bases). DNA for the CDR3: TGTGCCAGCAGTGACGGGGGGGCGGGATATGGCTACACCTTC. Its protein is CASSDGGAGYGYTF.